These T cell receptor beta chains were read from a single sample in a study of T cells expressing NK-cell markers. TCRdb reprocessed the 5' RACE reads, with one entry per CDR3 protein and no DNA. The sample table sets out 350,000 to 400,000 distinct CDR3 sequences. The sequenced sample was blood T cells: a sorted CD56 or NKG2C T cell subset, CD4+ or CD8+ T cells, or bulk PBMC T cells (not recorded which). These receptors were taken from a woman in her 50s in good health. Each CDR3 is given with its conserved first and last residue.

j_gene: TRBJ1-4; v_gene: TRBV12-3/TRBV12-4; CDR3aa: CASRKMTGEGTNEKLFF
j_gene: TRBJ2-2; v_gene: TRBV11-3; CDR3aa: CASKGLAGTGELFF
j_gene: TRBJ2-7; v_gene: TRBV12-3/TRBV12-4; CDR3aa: CASSLDRWGYEQYF
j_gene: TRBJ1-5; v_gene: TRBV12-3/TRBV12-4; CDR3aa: CATLPGQGQPQHF
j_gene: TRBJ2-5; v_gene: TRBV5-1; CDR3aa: CASSLGTSSGTQETQYF
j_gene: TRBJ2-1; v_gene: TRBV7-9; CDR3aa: CASSLTTGSDEQFF
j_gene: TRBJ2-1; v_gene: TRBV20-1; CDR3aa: CSARGTSGSSEFF
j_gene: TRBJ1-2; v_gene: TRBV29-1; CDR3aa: CSVEDSEQYYGYTF
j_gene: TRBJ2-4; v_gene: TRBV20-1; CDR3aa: CSADPRLAKNIQYF
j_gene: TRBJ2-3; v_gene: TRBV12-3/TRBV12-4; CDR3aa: CASSPLAGGGDTQYF
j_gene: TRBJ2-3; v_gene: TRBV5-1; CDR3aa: CASSSTSTAGILGPTDTQYF
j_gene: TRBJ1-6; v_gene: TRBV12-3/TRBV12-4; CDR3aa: CASSLGVGNSPLHF
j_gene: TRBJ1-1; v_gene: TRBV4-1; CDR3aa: CASSQLSGHTNTEAFF
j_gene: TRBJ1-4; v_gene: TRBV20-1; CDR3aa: CSAPRTSNNEKLFF
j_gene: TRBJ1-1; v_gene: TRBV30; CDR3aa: CAWGQGLNTEAFF
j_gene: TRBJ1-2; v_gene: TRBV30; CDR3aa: CACPRKTSNYGYTF
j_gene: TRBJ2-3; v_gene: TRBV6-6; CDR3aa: CASSTGGTDTQYF
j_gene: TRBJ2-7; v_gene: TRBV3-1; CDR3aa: CASSQDKGEQYF
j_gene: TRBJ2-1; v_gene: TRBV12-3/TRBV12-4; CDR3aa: CASSGGSAGNEQFF
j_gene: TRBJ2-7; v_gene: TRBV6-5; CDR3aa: CASSSQGSSTSYIDEQYF
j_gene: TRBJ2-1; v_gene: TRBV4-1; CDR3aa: CASSQGPWDPRIF
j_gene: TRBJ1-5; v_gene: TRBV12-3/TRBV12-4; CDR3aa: CASSLHASNQPQHF
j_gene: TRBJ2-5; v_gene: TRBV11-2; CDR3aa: CASSRAEETQYF